Sequencing of this T cell receptor (beta chain) was carried out in a study of regulatory T cells in long-lasting Graves disease. With iRepertoire HTBI primers and Arm-PCR of CDR3 regions, TCR beta libraries were built. Each CDR3 protein is one row after TCRdb ran MiXCR on the multiplex PCR reads. The table records hundreds of thousands of distinct CDR3 sequences, roughly 13% of them present only once. This clonotype was recorded a few times. This sample's time point: newly diagnosed GD, antithyroid drugs for less than 3 months. Extracted PBMC RNA gave rise to the TCR library. This sample was shared with a second study, whose subject was T cells in Graves' hyperthyroidism and ophthalmopathy.

This sample comprised peripheral blood mononuclear cells (PBMCs), obtained at new diagnosis, from a patient treated with antithyroid drugs. This clonotype was sampled from a man aged 25 to 45 with Graves disease.

The CDR3 spells CSVEDRGTGTDTQYF. The CDR3 DNA reads TGCAGCGTTGAAGATCGCGGCACTGGCACAGATACGCAGTATTTT. The V and J genes are TRBV29-1 and TRBJ2-3, with D hard to call. Germline values: CDR1 SQVTM, CDR2 ANQGSEA. V was clipped by 0 bases and J by 1 base, with 11 bases between them. CDR3 length: 15 residues.